The entry below gives a single T cell receptor (beta chain) sequence along with its context. No cognate antigen has been identified for it. One base away there is no much larger clone; base qualities are not given. The donors were 40 or so Caucasian individuals from Russia, aged roughly 6 to 95 years, who were systemically healthy. Each donor gave around 9 milliliters of peripheral blood, collected into EDTA-treated Vacutainer tubes. Ficoll-Paque density-gradient centrifugation was used to isolate PBMCs, with at least 7 million per sample. Trizol reagent was used to extract total RNA from PBMCs, with at least 6 micrograms per sample. The percentages of naive CD45RAhigh/CD27high T cells were determined by flow cytometry on a PBMC aliquot from every donor. The sample originates from a study of blood T cells in healthy people across ages (dated by TCRdb to the mid-2010s). Broadly, across the study: In model experiments, roughly one uniquely barcoded TCR beta cDNA molecule per two T cells was captured by template switching. Four age groups were formed from the donors: young (average roughly 15 years), middle-aged (around 37), aged (about 68) and long-lived (about 80). For two donors (one aged 18 to 30 and one aged 80 or older), the study analyzed two additional independent replicas of 1 million unique cDNA reads from the same blood draw. Using deep sequencing normalized with unique cDNA molecular identifiers, the study measured how TCR beta repertoire diversity changes with age. To avoid experimental bias, donors of different ages were distributed randomly across sequencing lanes.

Library creation used 5' RACE. For sequencing, an Illumina HiSeq 2500 was employed. The second PCR ran for about 6 to 12 cycles and used a J-beta primer mix along with a sample-barcoded 5' primer. A unique molecular identifier was introduced onto each TCR beta cDNA molecule by a template-switch 5' adaptor carrying 12 random nucleotides. At least 3 million CDR3-containing paired-end reads were obtained from each sample. The Mint cDNA synthesis kit, primed by a TRBC-specific oligonucleotide, was used to synthesize first-strand cDNA from all RNA. Following uracil-DNA glycosylase treatment, a first 18-cycle PCR with universal primers M1SS and BC2_uni_R was performed on all cDNA. The study's processing was this. Each sample was normalized by randomly selecting 1 million high-quality reads, each carrying a distinct molecular identifier. Instead of being binned into consensus sequences, reads that shared molecular identifiers were thrown out. MiTCR, with a Q25 quality threshold and the strictest error-elimination algorithm, was used for CDR3 identification, clonotype clustering and error correction. A nonparametric unseen species model with Euler transformation was used to estimate a lower bound on total TCR beta diversity. TCRdb reprocessing: public reads trimmed at Q25 with fastp, clones called with MiXCR, in-frame beta chains kept. Each CDR3 protein appears once, grouped with its most common genes and DNA. TCRdb, not the original authors, processed these V and J calls. The sample table records about 940,000 distinct CDR3 sequences; under 50% of these occur just once. The top ten clones comprise around 15% of the sample.

Broader findings and caveats from the paper: As age increased, observed TCR beta diversity per million T cells dropped in a roughly linear way, and a significant reduction was already evident by age 40. There was a strong correlation between observed TCR beta diversity and the percentage of naive T cells measured by flow cytometry. Total diversity estimates from one million sequenced T cells were considered lower bounds and underestimates. Compared with the aged group, the long-lived group had more naive CD4+ T cells, fewer expanded clones and increased TCR diversity, a pattern suggesting age selection. The CMV infection status of donors was not known, potentially confounding age-related changes in expanded clonotypes. Conclusive comparison of naive and antigen-experienced compartments was prevented by the profiling of bulk unsorted PBMCs.

Sequencing was done on a sample of blood. This clonotype originated in a man under 40 in good health.

The CDR3 reads CASSQVEAGGRDEQYF. The sequence in DNA is TGCGCCAGCAGCCAAGTCGAAGCGGGGGGACGTGACGAGCAGTACTTC. The chain is encoded by TRBV4-1 joined to TRBJ2-7; TRBD2 aligns with 9 central bases. At the junction V is shortened by 1 base and J by 5 bases; bases outside the gene matches: 9. The CDR3 covers 16 residues, taking in both the cysteine and the phenylalanine. Of the read, only the CDR3 DNA is kept; its 48 bases are in frame from base 1. In the germline V gene, CDR1 corresponds to MGHRA and CDR2 to YSYEKL.